This entry is about one T cell receptor (beta chain). No cognate antigen has been identified for it. No qualities accompany the bases; no much larger clone lies one base away. Other DNA sequences in this specimen translate into the identical CDR3. The cohort was made up of under 800 healthy bone marrow donors. At the time of sampling, every cohort member was nominally healthy, though immune exposures that went unrecorded were likely present. The donor tested CMV seronegative, placing the donor among the approximately 400 seronegative members of the cohort. A peripheral blood sample was collected from each donor, and TCR beta sequencing was performed on peripheral blood mononuclear cells. The Qiagen DNeasy Blood Extraction Kit was used to extract genomic DNA from the blood cell samples. The source of the sample is a study of cytomegalovirus exposure and HLA in healthy donors listed by TCRdb under 2017. As for the study more broadly: An earlier analysis of roughly 610 of the donors reported approximately 280 Gb of sequence data and 117 million unique TCR beta sequences obtained from around 170 million T cells. The aim of the study was to test whether cataloging public T cell receptors could identify signatures of past pathogen exposure. An early release that covered 500 to 800 HLA-typed donors contained 250 to 350 gigabases of sequencing data and tens of millions of unique TCR sequences. The genetic ancestry cluster associated with self-reported Caucasian donors included about four fifths of the roughly 390 genotyped donors. A later genetic analysis used genome-wide SNP genotypes for about 60% of the roughly 670 donors, treating that subset as a discovery cohort. The later analysis used no new phenotypic data to find candidate immune exposures, relying instead on TCR beta sequences and their occurrence across donors. Donor age, sex, ethnicity and CMV serostatus were compiled together with the repertoire data. Across approximately 420 genotyped donors of the cohort, an average of about 240,000 unique TCR beta nucleotide sequences per donor were sequenced, and about a sixth of those sequences were non-productive. Because of strong linkage in the cohort, 4 to 6 DR-DQ haplotypes were treated as single units for association and clustering. The study used immunosequencing to profile the T cell repertoires of approximately 640 subjects and linked those repertoires to cytomegalovirus serostatus. In a later analysis, previously published TCR beta repertoires from hundreds of donors were re-analyzed and high-resolution HLA genotyping was added so that TCR occurrence patterns could be studied. An earlier analysis of approximately 630 of the donors applied high-throughput TCR beta sequencing to assess whether each TCR beta V gene segment acted as functional or pseudogenic. Typing coverage varied by locus: about 620-640 donors for A, B, C, DRB1 and DQB1; approximately 520 for DQA1; approximately 610 for DPA1; under 490 for DPB1. To predict cytomegalovirus infection status, the study combined high-throughput TCR immunosequencing, statistical association of individual TCRs with disease status, and machine learning. Every repertoire in the discovery cohort had been generated on one and the same sequencing platform. A separate validation cohort of approximately 130 different subjects was used in addition to the roughly 620-subject first cohort. HLA typing covered class I and class II loci at four-digit resolution.

From a lookup of the germline V gene, CDR1 and CDR2 are SQVTM and ANQGSEA. There are 15 amino acids in the CDR3, from cysteine to phenylalanine inclusive. Of all the DNA, just the CDR3 is kept, 45 bases in frame from base 1. V lost 4 bases and J lost 1 base, and the count of bases not matched to a germline gene is 5. Libraries were made using the immunoSEQ multiplex PCR assay. The multiplex PCR relied on a mix of 60 forward primers for TCR Vbeta segments and 13 reverse primers for TCR Jbeta segments. Amplification of the CDR3 region of rearranged TCR beta genes was performed with a multiplex PCR assay on genomic DNA. The amplified TCR beta libraries were sequenced on the Illumina HiSeq System as 87-base-pair reads. The authors' pipeline ran thus. A later analysis tallied around 80 million unique TCR beta chains across the 550 to 850 repertoires, and approximately 11 million of those chains were shared by two or more donors. Raw reads were error-corrected and collapsed into unique sequences with a nearest-neighbor algorithm that merged closely related sequences to remove PCR and sequencing errors. Alignment of CDR3 sequences to IMGT reference sequences was used to assign V, D and J gene segments. For a sequence to be retained, a match of at least six nucleotides was required to both a V gene segment and a J gene segment. Rearrangements were called productive when the CDR3 lacked stop codons and stayed in frame with V and J; all others were non-productive. CDR3 was defined by IMGT convention, running from the second conserved V-encoded cysteine to the conserved J-encoded phenylalanine. The earlier analysis of a few hundred of the donors excluded any sequence lacking an unambiguous match to a single V gene segment. An earlier analysis of just under 600 of the donors called V segments functional above 56.7% productive rearrangements and segregating when the between-donor standard deviation exceeded 5%. A statistical classification framework was built for diagnosing cytomegalovirus status from the catalog of TCR beta chain sequences. In a later analysis, V and J genes were assigned by comparing TCR nucleotide sequences against IMGT/GENE-DB human TR gene sequences. A later analysis assigned CDR3 sequences and most-parsimonious VDJ recombination scenarios with the TCRdist pipeline. A later analysis defined each TCR beta chain by its CDR3 amino acid sequence plus V-gene family, and excluded reads lacking a unique V-gene family. To address suspected cross-contamination and a sequencing artifact, a later analysis removed around 600 highly shared, low-generation-probability nucleotide sequences. For each public chain, a later analysis derived a clonal expansion index from normalized ranks of inferred template counts within each repertoire. Generation probabilities in a later analysis came from a VDJ recombination model fitted to out-of-frame rearrangements, and those results were checked against IGoR. A later analysis scored TCR-TCR, TCR-HLA and TCR-CMV co-occurrence with hypergeometric tests, applying a repertoire-size bias correction to TCR pairs. False discovery rates were estimated in a later analysis by permuting HLA or CMV assignments 20 times. In a later analysis, co-occurring TCRs were grouped with DBSCAN, and TCRdist sequence similarity was added when clustering was performed within HLA-allele-positive subsets. For co-occurrence clustering, repertoires with fewer than 30,000 or more than 120,000 public chains were excluded, along with a handful of repertoires with anomalous nucleotide sharing. As stored in TCRdb, this immuneACCESS dataset retains in-frame rearrangements with V and J assigned. A fraction of the clones does not appear; measured against another copy, unresolved V genes explain less than half of the discrepancy, and the remainder lacks a known reason. V, J and clone size were drawn from that table, and D and trimming were deduced from the DNA. The table for this sample lists 110,000 to 150,000 clones; about 77% of them were counted only once. Of the sample, roughly 3.7% is held by the ten largest clones.

Overall results and qualifications from the work: In a later analysis, TCR association rates were found to vary across HLA loci, with the most associated TCRs seen for DRB1 alleles and the fewest for HLA-C alleles. A further reported finding was that TCR beta sequences accurately predicted the HLA-A and HLA-B alleles for most subjects in the first cohort. For the cohort, immune exposure information was limited to CMV serostatus. Cytomegalovirus status was reported to be diagnosed by the classifier with high specificity and sensitivity in both the original and validation cohorts. Most TCR sequences were seen in very few donors, while some public TCRs were found in many individuals. According to a later analysis, parvovirus B19, influenza, CMV and Epstein-Barr virus appeared linked to several top co-occurrence clusters. Because the 87-base-pair reads could not distinguish some IMGT-functional V segments, including TRBV6-2 and TRBV6-3, those segments were excluded. Strong co-occurrence of HLA alleles, especially DR and DQ, made assigning TCR associations to individual alleles difficult. Because counts were too low, roughly 17 rarely observed V segments, including chromosome 9 orphons, were left out of the earlier analysis of about 500 of the donors. At a false discovery rate of 0.05, a later analysis linked some 18,000 TCR beta sequences to specific HLA alleles. HLA typing was unavailable for some donors at each locus, so association tests used only the typed subset. The study gave a list of around 170 TCR beta chains associated with cytomegalovirus. The sequencing pipeline was judged likely to have produced a cluster of highly shared sequence variants as a technical artifact. In a later analysis, HLA-associated TCR beta chains showed more clonal expansion and lower generation probabilities than non-associated chains that were equally common. Roughly uniform sequencing depth across donors was assumed in presence/absence analyses, although this assumption may not hold. Broadly in line with IMGT annotations, most TCR beta V segments showed up in productive rearrangements about 87% or about 30% of the time in an earlier analysis of several hundred of the donors. According to a later analysis, most CMV-associated TCR beta chains appeared to be HLA-restricted, and the HLA associations seemed to be driven largely by CMV exposure. Correlated functional status among segregating V segments might be attributable to linkage disequilibrium, but an unknown experimental factor could not be ruled out. Three of the identified cytomegalovirus-associated TCR beta chains were confirmed in vitro to be specific for cytomegalovirus antigens. This cohort had only TCR beta chains sequenced, and the lack of alpha or paired-chain data limited which features could be detected. According to a later genetic analysis, donors in an Asian-associated ancestry cluster had fewer N-insertions in productive TCRs than the roughly 670-donor mean. V-gene and J-gene trimming of TCR beta chains was associated with a missense DCLRE1C variant in a later genetic analysis, and the association was replicated in an independent cohort. The authors suggested that the approach could potentially be extended to other disease states and immunological phenotypes.

The TCR was taken from a male donor in good health and CMV-seronegative. The chain is assembled from TRBV29-1 and TRBJ2-3, and TRBD2 matches 10 of the central bases. The sequenced sample consisted of PBMCs. The CDR3 protein is CSVGVAGGRTDTQYF. Here is the DNA: TGCAGCGTTGGGGTAGCGGGGGGCCGCACAGATACGCAGTATTTT.